The 20 T cell receptor beta chains below were found in one sample sequenced in a study of blood T cell repertoires in COVID-19. Measured with immunoSEQ multiplex PCR; TCRdb has only the in-frame clones, and not every one. Among about 200,000 clones listed, around four fifths were seen once. Sequencing was done on a sample of peripheral blood. These receptors were collected from a woman older than 75 with active or convalescent COVID-19.

The J gene is TRBJ2-1, the V gene TRBV5-4, with TRBD2 identical over 8 bases. V shed 4 bases and J 3 bases; nucleotides not matched to a gene: 9. Germline assignment: CDR1 SGHNT and CDR2 YYREEE (reference sequence). This CDR3 has 16 amino acids. The DNA of the CDR3 is TGTGCCAGCAGCCTACTGACTAGCGCCAACTACAATGAGCAGTTCTTC. Translating it yields CASSLLTSANYNEQFF.

V gene TRBV3-1 (or the pseudogene TRBV3-2) combines with J gene TRBJ2-1, with TRBD2 identical over 10 bases. The CDR3 has 14 amino acids. The germline gives CDR1 LGHDT, CDR2 YNNKEL (reference sequence). The junction had 5 bases not matched to a gene; V was cut back by 7 bases and J by 5 bases. The CDR3 is CASTAGGPNNEQFF. The CDR3 DNA reads TGTGCCAGCACAGCGGGGGGGCCAAACAATGAGCAGTTCTTC.

The rearrangement links TRBV28 to TRBJ1-6, with a tentative D call TRBD1 (6 bases). The germline V gene has CDR1 MDHEN and CDR2 SYDVKM. The V end lost 5 bases, the J end lost 0 bases, and 11 bases lay between the germline ends. The CDR3 length is 16 residues. The CDR3 DNA follows: TGTGCCAGCAGTGGGGGCGGGAGCTCCTATAATTCACCCCTCCACTTT. Translating it yields CASSGGGSSYNSPLHF.

The chain combines TRBV7-7 with TRBJ2-3; 9 bases agree with TRBD1. The CDR3 is made up of 14 amino acids. Per germline, CDR1 SSHAT and CDR2 FNYEAQ (reference sequence). V trimming: 5 bases; J trimming: 5 bases; junction bases outside the gene matches: 5. This chain's CDR3 is CASSQQGAGDTQYF. The CDR3 DNA reads TGTGCCAGCAGCCAACAGGGGGCAGGAGATACGCAGTATTTT.

This clone showed up just a few times. The rearrangement joins TRBV2 to TRBJ2-3; a possible D gene is TRBD2 (7 bases). The V and J ends lost 10 bases and 0 bases respectively, with 17 bases between them. This CDR3 is built from 15 residues. Germline values: CDR1 SNHLY, CDR2 FYNNEI. The CDR3 DNA reads TGTGCCAACCAATTTGGGAGGGGGAGCACAGATACGCAGTATTTT. Translating gives CANQFGRGSTDTQYF.

A single count supports this clone. The chain uses TRBV4-2 and TRBJ1-2; D unclear. V lost 1 base and J 1 base, leaving 7 bases between the germline ends. The germline V gene has CDR1 LGHNA and CDR2 YNFKEQ. The CDR3 is 14 amino acids. The CDR3 protein is CASSQAPDNYGYTF. DNA of the CDR3: TGTGCCAGCAGCCAAGCTCCAGATAACTATGGCTACACCTTC.

The chain recombines TRBV2 with TRBJ2-1, with 8 bases aligning to TRBD2. Germline assignment: CDR1 SNHLY and CDR2 FYNNEI. CDR3 length: 15 amino acids. V was pared by 8 bases and J by 0 bases, with 6 bases of the junction left unmatched. The CDR3 is CASPTGTSSYNEQFF. In DNA, the CDR3 is TGTGCCAGCCCGACCGGGACTAGCTCCTACAATGAGCAGTTCTTC.

The chain uses TRBV9 and TRBJ2-2, with TRBD2 identical over 8 bases. Germline V CDR1 and CDR2: SGDLS, YYNGEE. After removal of 0 bases from V and 2 bases from J, the junction contained 3 bases not matched to a gene. The CDR3 is made up of 16 amino acids. Here the CDR3 reads CASSVGTSGNTGELFF. CDR3 bases: TGTGCCAGCAGCGTAGGCACTAGCGGAAACACCGGGGAGCTGTTTTTT.

The chain is built from TRBV19 and TRBJ2-4; TRBD1 matches at 7 bases. Germline assignment: CDR1 LNHDA and CDR2 SQIVND (reference sequence). Unmatched junction bases numbered 11, after V lost 6 bases and J lost 6 bases. The CDR3 runs to 15 residues. CDR3 coding DNA: TGTGCCAGTAGCCCCCGAGGCTCAGGGGGAAACATTCAGTACTTC. Protein sequence: CASSPRGSGGNIQYF.

A remark on this clone: The same CDR3 arises from other DNA sequences in this sample as well. The chain has TRBV5-1 and TRBJ1-2; 8 bases map to TRBD1. CDR1 is SGHRS and CDR2 is YFSETQ in the germline V gene. V lost 2 bases to trimming and J lost 2 bases; unmatched junction nucleotides: 2. This CDR3 spans 14 amino acids. CDR3 in DNA: TGCGCCAGCAGCTTCGGGACAGGAAACTATGGCTACACCTTC. Translating it yields CASSFGTGNYGYTF.

J is TRBJ2-7 and V is TRBV5-4; TRBD2 is a possible D gene (5 bases). This CDR3 has 15 amino acids. Germline V gene sequence: CDR1 SGHNT, CDR2 YYREEE (reference sequence). V lost 4 bases, J lost 0 bases, and 14 bases lay in between. CDR3 bases: TGTGCCAGCAGCCGACTCGGGGAAAGCTCCTACGAGCAGTACTTC. Protein product: CASSRLGESSYEQYF.

V and J are TRBV19 and TRBJ1-2; weak D call: TRBD1 (5 bases). Per the germline V gene, CDR1 is LNHDA and CDR2 is SQIVND (reference sequence). V was pared by 3 bases and J by 5 bases, with 19 bases between. CDR3 length: 16 amino acids. CDR3 residues: CASSIEYEWAGYGYTF. CDR3 bases: TGTGCCAGTAGTATTGAGTACGAGTGGGCAGGGTATGGCTACACCTTC.

This clone came up once. The chain has TRBV4-1 and TRBJ1-6; unclear D gene. CDR3 length equals 17 residues. V lost 0 bases and J lost 7, with 16 bases in between. Germline values: CDR1 MGHRA, CDR2 YSYEKL. For the CDR3, the DNA is TGCGCCAGCAGCCAAGATAGACGGCCGGGAAAGAATTCACCCCTCCACTTT. Its translation: CASSQDRRPGKNSPLHF.

V usage is TRBV10-3 and J usage is TRBJ1-2, with a weak D call TRBD1 (5 bases). The germline CDR1 and CDR2 sequences are ENHRY and SYGVKD. CDR3 length: 14 residues. Deletions cut 6 bases from V and 3 bases from J, with 14 bases between. The CDR3 loop is CAISWTPSDYGYTF. The CDR3 nucleotides read TGTGCCATCAGCTGGACACCTTCGGACTATGGCTACACCTTC.

The V and J genes are TRBV27 and TRBJ1-2, with 10 bases that match TRBD1. The trim removed 6 bases at V and 8 bases at J, leaving 6 bases unmatched. The germline CDR1 and CDR2 sequences are MNHEY and SMNVEV (reference sequence). The CDR3 has 13 residues. The DNA for the CDR3 is TGTGCCAGCAGGGGGACAGGGGATCAGGGCTACACCTTC. Protein sequence: CASRGTGDQGYTF.

The rearrangement links TRBV27 to TRBJ1-5, with a possible D match to TRBD1 (6 bases). CDR1 MNHEY and CDR2 SMNVEV come from the germline V gene (reference sequence). V gave up 1 base and J gave up 3 bases, with 19 bases separating them. The CDR3 has 18 amino acids. The CDR3 is CASSLFVRAGVVNQPQHF. The CDR3 DNA reads TGTGCCAGCAGTTTATTCGTTAGGGCAGGGGTTGTCAATCAGCCCCAGCATTTT.

As for this clone: This specimen includes other DNA sequences encoding the same CDR3. J is TRBJ1-6 and V is TRBV3-1 (or the pseudogene TRBV3-2), with 7 bases lining up with TRBD1. There are 14 residues in the CDR3. With 1 base clipped from V and 7 bases from J, the junction kept 1 base outside the gene matches. The germline gives CDR1 LGHDT, CDR2 YNNKEL (reference sequence). Here the CDR3 DNA reads TGTGCCAGCAGCCAAGGACAGGGAAATTCACCCCTCCACTTT. Protein sequence: CASSQGQGNSPLHF.

The chain employs TRBV29-1 and TRBJ2-2; D possibly corresponds to TRBD2 (6 bases). V gave up 5 bases and J gave up 8 bases, with 15 bases separating them. The CDR3 covers 13 residues. CDR1 and CDR2 (germline): SQVTM, ANQGSEA. This CDR3 reads CSVTTGLGGELFF. For the CDR3, the DNA is TGCAGCGTTACGACGGGACTCGGGGGGGAGCTGTTTTTT.

The chain uses TRBV2 and TRBJ2-3; D gene unclear. V gave up 6 bases and J gave up 2 bases, with 6 bases separating them. Germline-derived CDR1 and CDR2 are SNHLY and FYNNEI. There are 12 residues in the CDR3. Written as DNA, the CDR3 is TGTGCCAGCAGACTGATCACAGATACGCAGTATTTT. As protein: CASRLITDTQYF.

This chain uses TRBV18 with TRBJ2-5, with 8 bases matching TRBD1. In germline, CDR1 is KGHSH, CDR2 LQKENI. V shed 4 bases, J shed 4 bases, and the junction held 8 bases outside the gene matches. This CDR3 is built from 15 residues. The CDR3 here is CASSRYGTGGETQYF. The CDR3 coding sequence is TGTGCCAGCTCACGTTACGGGACAGGAGGAGAGACCCAGTACTTC.